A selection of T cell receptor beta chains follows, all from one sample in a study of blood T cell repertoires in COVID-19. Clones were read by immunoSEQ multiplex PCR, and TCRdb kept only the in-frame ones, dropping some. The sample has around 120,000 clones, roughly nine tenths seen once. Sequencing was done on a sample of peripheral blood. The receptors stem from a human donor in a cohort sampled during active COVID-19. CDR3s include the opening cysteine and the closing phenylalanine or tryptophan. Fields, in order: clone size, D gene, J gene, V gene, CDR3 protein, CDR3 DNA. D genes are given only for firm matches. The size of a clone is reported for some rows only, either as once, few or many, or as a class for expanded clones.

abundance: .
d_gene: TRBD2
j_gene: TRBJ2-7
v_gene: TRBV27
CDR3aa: CASSHRGGSSYEQYF
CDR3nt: TGTGCCAGCAGTCACCGGGGCGGGAGCTCCTACGAGCAGTACTTC

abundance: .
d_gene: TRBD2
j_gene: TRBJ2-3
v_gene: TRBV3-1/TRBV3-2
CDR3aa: CASSQEAGNTDTQYF
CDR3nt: TGTGCCAGCAGCCAAGAAGCGGGGAACACAGATACGCAGTATTTT

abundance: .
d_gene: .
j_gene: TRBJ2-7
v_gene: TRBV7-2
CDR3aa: CASSPGQPSYEQYF
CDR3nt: TGTGCCAGCAGCCCTGGACAGCCCTCCTACGAGCAGTACTTC

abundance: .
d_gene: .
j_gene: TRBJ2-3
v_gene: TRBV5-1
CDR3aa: CASSLGGATASTDTQYF
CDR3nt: TGCGCCAGCAGCTTGGGTGGGGCGACAGCTAGCACAGATACGCAGTATTTT

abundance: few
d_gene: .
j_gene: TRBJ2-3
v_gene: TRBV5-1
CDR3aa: CASKSGGYRTDTQYF
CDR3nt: TGCGCCAGCAAAAGTGGGGGGTACCGCACAGATACGCAGTATTTT

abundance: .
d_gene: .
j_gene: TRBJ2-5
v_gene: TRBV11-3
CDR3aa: CASSPTGYLETQYF
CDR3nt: TGTGCCAGCAGCCCTACAGGGTACTTGGAGACCCAGTACTTC

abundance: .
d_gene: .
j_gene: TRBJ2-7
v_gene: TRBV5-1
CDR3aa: CASSLQGQPYEQYF
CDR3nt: TGCGCCAGCAGTCTTCAAGGACAGCCCTACGAGCAGTACTTC

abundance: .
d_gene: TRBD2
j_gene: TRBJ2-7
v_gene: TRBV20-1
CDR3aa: CSASSGYEQYF
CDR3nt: TGCAGTGCTAGTAGCGGGTACGAGCAGTACTTC

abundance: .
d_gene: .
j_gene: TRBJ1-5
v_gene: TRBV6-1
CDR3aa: CASSERAGLPQHF
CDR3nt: TGTGCCAGCAGTGAACGGGCAGGGCTGCCCCAGCATTTT

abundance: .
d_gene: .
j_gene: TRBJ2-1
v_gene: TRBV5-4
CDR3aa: CASSRDPRDSPQNEQFF
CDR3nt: TGTGCCAGCAGCCGAGACCCCCGGGACTCCCCCCAGAATGAGCAGTTCTTC

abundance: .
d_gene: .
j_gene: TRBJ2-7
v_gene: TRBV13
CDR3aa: CASSSSSYEQYF
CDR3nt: TGTGCCAGCAGCTCGAGCTCCTACGAGCAGTACTTC

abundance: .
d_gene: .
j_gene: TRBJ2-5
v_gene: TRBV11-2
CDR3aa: CASSLGQQETQYF
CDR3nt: TGTGCCAGCAGCTTAGGACAGCAAGAGACCCAGTACTTC

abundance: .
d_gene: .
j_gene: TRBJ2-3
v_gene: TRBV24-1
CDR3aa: CATERGSGTDTQYF
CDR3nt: TGTGCCACCGAACGGGGAAGTGGCACAGATACGCAGTATTTT

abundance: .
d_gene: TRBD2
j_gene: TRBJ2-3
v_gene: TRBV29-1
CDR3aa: CSLGPGGNTDTQYF
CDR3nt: TGCAGCCTTGGGCCCGGGGGGAACACAGATACGCAGTATTTT

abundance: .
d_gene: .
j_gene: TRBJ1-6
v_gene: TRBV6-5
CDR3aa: CASRLDRTNSPLHF
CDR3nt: TGTGCCAGCAGACTCGACAGGACAAATTCACCCCTCCACTTT

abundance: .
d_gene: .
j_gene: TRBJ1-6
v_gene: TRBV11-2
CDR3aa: CASSFAGLKSPLHF
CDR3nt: TGTGCCAGCAGCTTCGCGGGCCTTAAGTCACCCCTCCACTTT

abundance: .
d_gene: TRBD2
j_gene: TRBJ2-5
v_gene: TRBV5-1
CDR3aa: CASSLTLAGGPDQETQYF
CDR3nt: TGCGCCAGCAGCCTAACCCTAGCGGGGGGGCCTGACCAAGAGACCCAGTACTTC

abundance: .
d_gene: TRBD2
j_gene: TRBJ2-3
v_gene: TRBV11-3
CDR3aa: CASSLRLADTDTQYF
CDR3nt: TGTGCCAGCAGCTTAAGGCTAGCGGACACAGATACGCAGTATTTT

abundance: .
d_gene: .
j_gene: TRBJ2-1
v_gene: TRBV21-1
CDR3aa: CASSATSGRAGHEQFF
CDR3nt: TGTGCCAGCAGCGCCACTAGCGGGAGGGCCGGGCATGAGCAGTTCTTC

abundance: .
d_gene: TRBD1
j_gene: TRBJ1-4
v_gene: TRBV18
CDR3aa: CASSGTEREKLFF
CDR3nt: TGTGCCAGCTCAGGGACAGAACGTGAAAAACTGTTTTTT